This entry features one T cell receptor (delta chain) sequence. Its cognate antigen is unknown. V was pared by 1 base and J by 0 bases, with 27 bases between. Germline-derived CDR1 and CDR2 are TSWWSYY and QGS. The CDR3 has 21 amino acids. This specimen belongs to a study of human gamma delta and Vdelta1 T cells. TCRdb applied CATT to the PCR reads for clone calling. The sample contains under 7,000 delta-chain clones, 40% to 50% of which appear only once. This chain connects TRDV1 to TRDJ1; no reliable D call. The material sequenced was Vdelta1 gamma-delta T cells from blood grown in culture (DOT cells). The TCR originated in a human donor in good health. The CDR3 DNA sequence: TGTGCTCTTGGGGAACGCTGGAGAGGGCGTAATAAATCCGAATACACCGATAAACTCATCTTT. Protein product: CALGERWRGRNKSEYTDKLIF.